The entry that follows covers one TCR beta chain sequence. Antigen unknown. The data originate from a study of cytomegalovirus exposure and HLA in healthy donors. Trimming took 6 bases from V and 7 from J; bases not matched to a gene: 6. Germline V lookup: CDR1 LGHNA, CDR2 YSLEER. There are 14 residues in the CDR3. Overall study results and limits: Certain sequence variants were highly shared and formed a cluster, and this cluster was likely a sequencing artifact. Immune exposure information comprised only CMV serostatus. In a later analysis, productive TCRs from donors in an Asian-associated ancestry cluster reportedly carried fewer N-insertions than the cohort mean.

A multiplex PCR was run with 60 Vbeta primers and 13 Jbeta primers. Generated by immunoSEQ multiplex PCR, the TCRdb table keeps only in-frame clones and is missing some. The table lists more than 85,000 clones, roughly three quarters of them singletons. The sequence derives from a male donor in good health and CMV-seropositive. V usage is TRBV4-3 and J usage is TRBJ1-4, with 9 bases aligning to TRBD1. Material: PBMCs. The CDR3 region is CASSPTGGGEKLFF. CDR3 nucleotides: TGCGCCAGCAGTCCGACAGGGGGAGGTGAAAAACTGTTTTTT.